The 18 T cell receptor beta chains below all came from one sample that was sequenced in a study of long-term antiretroviral therapy in people with HIV. Version v3.0 of the immunoSEQ assay was performed at survey level. The repertoire was sequenced with immunoSEQ multiplex PCR; TCRdb's copy has only in-frame clones and lacks some. The sample has 14,000 or so clones; around four fifths are singletons. Sequenced material: unsorted PBMCs, taken 1.8 years before starting antiretroviral therapy. These receptors all come from a woman aged 40 to 50 with HIV.

V gene TRBV5-6 combines with J gene TRBJ2-2; D may be TRBD2 (5 bases). The CDR3 is made up of 16 amino acids. The germline V and J ends were trimmed by 3 bases and 3 bases, with 15 bases remaining between them. In germline, CDR1 is SGHDT, CDR2 YYEEEE. CDR3 in amino acids: CASSSLALADTGELFF. CDR3 nucleotides: TGTGCCAGCAGCTCCCTAGCTCTAGCCGACACCGGGGAGCTGTTTTTT.

The chain joins TRBV5-1 to TRBJ2-2; the D is unclear. Between the trimmed V and J ends, which lost 1 base and 7 bases, there was a span of 5 bases. Germline values: CDR1 SGHRS, CDR2 YFSETQ. The CDR3 totals 12 residues. This chain's CDR3 is CASSLTDGELFF. In nucleotides, the CDR3 is TGCGCCAGCAGCTTGACCGACGGGGAGCTGTTTTTT. Full variable domain (rest looked up from reference TRBV5-1 and TRBJ2-2): KAGVTQTPRYLIKTRGQQVTLSCSPISGHRSVSWYQQTPGQGLQFLFEYFSETQRNKGNFPGRFSGRQFSNSRSEMNVSTLELGDSALYLCASSLTDGELFFGEGSRLTVL.

This chain uses TRBV10-3 with TRBJ2-3, with 10 positions matching TRBD2. Per germline, CDR1 ENHRY and CDR2 SYGVKD. V was clipped by 3 bases and J by 1 base; unmatched bases: 4. The CDR3 spans 16 residues. DNA for the CDR3: TGTGCCATCAGTGAAGGTGGGACTAGCGGCACAGATACGCAGTATTTT. It translates to CAISEGGTSGTDTQYF.

This chain connects TRBV7-6 to TRBJ1-5, with unresolved D. V was trimmed by 2 bases and J by 10 bases, leaving 15 bases between them. The CDR3 is 14 amino acids. Germline assignment: CDR1 SGHVS and CDR2 FNYEAQ. The CDR3 protein is CASSLFGVGDPQHF. The CDR3 DNA is TGTGCCAGCAGCTTATTCGGGGTTGGGGATCCCCAGCATTTT.

This rearrangement joins TRBV19 to TRBJ2-2, with a tentative D call TRBD1 (6 bases). The ends were cut back, 6 bases at V and 0 bases at J, with 11 bases in the middle. The CDR3 is made up of 15 amino acids. The V gene's germline CDR1 is LNHDA and CDR2 SQIVND (reference sequence). The CDR3: CASSSQGTNTGELFF. DNA for the CDR3: TGTGCCAGTAGCAGCCAGGGGACGAACACCGGGGAGCTGTTTTTT.

The J gene is TRBJ1-5, the V gene TRBV27, with D unresolved. This CDR3 is built from 18 residues. Germline CDR1 and CDR2: MNHEY and SMNVEV (reference sequence). V lost 8 bases and J lost 6, with 29 bases in between. The CDR3 loop is CASGLIFTGSGVAQPQHF. The CDR3 nucleotides read TGTGCCAGCGGACTCATCTTTACGGGGAGCGGGGTGGCTCAGCCCCAGCATTTT.

The CDR3 here is CASSPLSGTSGSWNTQYF. The CDR3 DNA reads TGTGCCAGCTCACCACTTTCCGGGACTAGCGGGAGCTGGAATACGCAGTATTTT. The chain has TRBV18 and TRBJ2-3, with TRBD2 matching 14 bases. The V gene's germline CDR1 is KGHSH and CDR2 LQKENI. The CDR3 is 18 residues long. Unmatched junction bases numbered 10, after V lost 1 base and J lost 7 bases.

The rearrangement joins TRBV14 to TRBJ2-7, with a weak D call TRBD2 (5 bases). This CDR3 is 12 amino acids long. Trimming removed 3 bases from V and 4 bases from J, with 7 bases in between. Germline V gene sequence: CDR1 SGHDN, CDR2 FVKESK. This CDR3 reads CASSQSGYEQYF. In DNA form, the CDR3 reads TGTGCCAGCAGCCAGTCGGGGTACGAGCAGTACTTC.

This rearrangement joins TRBV7-6 to TRBJ2-7; 8 bases agree with TRBD2. The CDR3 loop spans 18 amino acids. The germline V gene encodes CDR1 SGHVS and CDR2 FNYEAQ. Losses at the gene ends were 4 bases for V and 3 bases for J; bases not matched to a gene: 17. CDR3 loop: CASSSSGTRTTGDYEQYF. DNA of the CDR3: TGTGCCAGCAGCTCATCCGGGACTAGGACGACTGGGGACTACGAGCAGTACTTC.

The chain is built from TRBV19 and TRBJ1-5; 12 nucleotides line up with TRBD1. The CDR3 loop spans 16 amino acids. The V and J ends lost 5 bases and 3 bases, in that order; junction bases with no gene match: 5. Germline V gene data show CDR1 as LNHDA and CDR2 as SQIVND (reference sequence). CDR3 sequence: CASSAGTGGNNQPQHF. The CDR3 nucleotides are TGTGCCAGTAGTGCTGGGACAGGGGGCAACAATCAGCCCCAGCATTTT.

The chain recombines TRBV2 with TRBJ2-7, with 11 bases matching TRBD1. V shed 2 bases and J 6 bases; nucleotides not matched to a gene: 6. Germline CDR1 reads SNHLY; CDR2 reads FYNNEI. The CDR3 sequence is 15 residues long. CDR3: CASSEQPGQGGEQYF. CDR3 DNA sequence: TGTGCCAGCAGTGAACAACCGGGACAGGGGGGCGAGCAGTACTTC. Based on the CDR3 plus reference TRBV2 and TRBJ2-7, the full variable domain is EPEVTQTPSHQVTQMGQEVILRCVPISNHLYFYWYRQILGQKVEFLVSFYNNEISEKSEIFDDQFSVERPDGSNFTLKIRSTKLEDSAMYFCASSEQPGQGGEQYFGPGTRLTVT.

This clone was seen a few times. This rearrangement joins TRBV6-5 to TRBJ2-7, with TRBD2 as a possible D gene (6 bases). V dropped 7 bases and J dropped 7 bases, with 23 bases sitting between them. CDR3 length: 15 residues. In germline, CDR1 is MNHEY, CDR2 SVGAGI. The CDR3 DNA reads TGTGCCAGCATCCCCGAGGGCGGGACCGGGCGGGAGCAGTACTTC. Translation gives CASIPEGGTGREQYF.

The CDR3 sequence is CASSIGGTANWPQHF. In DNA form, the CDR3 reads TGTGCCAGTAGTATAGGAGGGACTGCCAACTGGCCCCAGCATTTT. The chain uses TRBV19 and TRBJ1-5; a possible D gene is TRBD1 (5 bases). V gave up 1 base and J gave up 9 bases, with 16 bases separating them. Germline CDR1 LNHDA, CDR2 SQIVND (reference sequence). The CDR3 is 15 residues long.

The chain joins TRBV19 to TRBJ2-7; no clear D gene. CDR3 length: 14 residues. Germline V gives CDR1 LNHDA, CDR2 SQIVND (reference sequence). V shed 4 bases and J shed 4 bases, with 14 bases lying between them. CDR3 protein: CASSKSLVGYEQYF. The CDR3 DNA sequence: TGTGCCAGTAGTAAGTCCCTGGTCGGGTACGAGCAGTACTTC.

The CDR3 protein is CASSLVGLRLAFLRGNQPQHF. The CDR3, as DNA: TGCGCCAGCAGCTTGGTGGGTCTCAGACTTGCCTTCCTTCGGGGCAATCAGCCCCAGCATTTT. The rearrangement uses TRBV5-1 and TRBJ1-5; D ambiguous. Germline values: CDR1 SGHRS, CDR2 YFSETQ. V was cut by 0 bases and J by 2 bases, with 27 bases left in between. This CDR3 is built from 21 residues.

J is TRBJ1-1 and V is TRBV7-3; the D gene is possibly TRBD1 (5 bases). This CDR3 has 14 amino acids. Germline CDR1 is SGHTA and CDR2 is FQGTGA. V shed 2 bases and J shed 3 bases, with 10 bases lying between them. The CDR3: CASSLGGLDTEAFF. Written as DNA, the CDR3 is TGTGCCAGCAGCTTAGGGGGGTTGGACACTGAAGCTTTCTTT.

This clone appeared a few times. The genes are TRBV19 and TRBJ1-3; D unclear. CDR1 and CDR2 (germline): LNHDA, SQIVND (reference sequence). V was cut by 9 bases and J by 2 bases, with 2 bases left in between. There are 10 residues in the CDR3. DNA for the CDR3: TGTGCCAGCCCTGGAAACACCATATATTTT. Protein: CASPGNTIYF.

The chain couples TRBV15 to TRBJ1-3, with D perhaps matching TRBD1 (5 bases). The germline V and J ends were trimmed by 5 bases and 0 bases, with 17 bases remaining between them. Per the germline V gene, CDR1 is LNHNV and CDR2 is YYDKDF (reference sequence). This CDR3 contains 17 residues. CDR3 sequence: CATSSRLSGSSGNTIYF. DNA for the CDR3: TGTGCCACCAGCTCCCGTCTATCAGGGAGCTCTGGAAACACCATATATTTT.